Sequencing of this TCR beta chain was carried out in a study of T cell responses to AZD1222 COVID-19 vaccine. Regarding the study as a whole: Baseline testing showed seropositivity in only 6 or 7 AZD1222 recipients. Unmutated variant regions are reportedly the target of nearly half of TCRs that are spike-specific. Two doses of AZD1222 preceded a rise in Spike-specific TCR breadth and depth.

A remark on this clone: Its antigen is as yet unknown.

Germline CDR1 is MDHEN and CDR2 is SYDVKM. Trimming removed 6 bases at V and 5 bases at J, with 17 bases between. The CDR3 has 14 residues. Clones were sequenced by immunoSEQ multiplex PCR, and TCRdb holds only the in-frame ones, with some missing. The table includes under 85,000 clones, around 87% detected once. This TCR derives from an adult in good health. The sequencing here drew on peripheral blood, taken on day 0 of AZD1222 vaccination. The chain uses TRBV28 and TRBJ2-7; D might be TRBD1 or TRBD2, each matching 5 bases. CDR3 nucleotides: TGTGCCAGCAGCAATCCGAGGGGTCGGCACGAGCAGTACTTC. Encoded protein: CASSNPRGRHEQYF.